These 6 T cell receptor beta chains were all obtained from the same sample, sequenced in a study of shared T cell receptors in the human thymus. Here immunoSEQ multiplex PCR was the method, and the copy in TCRdb shows in-frame clones only, minus some. The sample shows over 350,000 clones, 85% to 95% of them seen only once. Material: thymocytes. Receptors originate from a human donor.

The rearrangement joins TRBV19 to TRBJ2-2, with 8 bases aligning to TRBD2. The ends lost 6 bases at V and 8 bases at J; junction bases unmatched: 11. The CDR3 spans 15 residues. The germline CDR1 and CDR2 sequences are LNHDA and SQIVND (reference sequence). The CDR3 reads CASSTGGVTWGELFF. CDR3 in DNA: TGTGCCAGTAGCACGGGAGGGGTTACTTGGGGGGAGCTGTTTTTT.

The chain couples TRBV27 to TRBJ2-1, with 10 bases identical to TRBD2. This CDR3 has 16 amino acids. Germline loops: CDR1 MNHEY, CDR2 SMNVEV (reference sequence). V trimming: 8 bases; J trimming: 10 bases; junction bases outside the gene matches: 17. The CDR3 loop reads CASLPSSSGRAWEQFF. CDR3 coding DNA: TGTGCCAGCCTACCCTCGTCCAGCGGGAGGGCCTGGGAGCAGTTCTTC.

This chain uses TRBV6-1 with TRBJ2-7; 11 bases agree with TRBD1. CDR1 and CDR2 (germline): MNHNS, SASEGT. The CDR3 contains 14 residues. J gave up 3 bases and V 4 bases, and 2 bases lay outside the gene matches. CDR3 sequence (DNA): TGTGCCAGCAGTGGGACAGGGGGCCTCTACGAGCAGTACTTC. Encoded protein: CASSGTGGLYEQYF.

This chain joins TRBV29-1 and TRBJ2-2; the D call may be TRBD1 or TRBD2 (5 bases each). The CDR3 is made up of 18 amino acids. Trimming left V 6 bases short and J 7 bases short, with 30 bases between. The germline gives CDR1 SQVTM, CDR2 ANQGSEA. The DNA for the CDR3 is TGCAGCGTCGCCTTTACGACCACCTCCGGGCCTGGGGGCGGGGAGCTGTTTTTT. This translates into CSVAFTTTSGPGGGELFF.

V usage is TRBV28 and J usage is TRBJ1-5; 7 nucleotides align to TRBD1. V shed 6 bases, J shed 6 bases, and the junction held 17 bases outside the gene matches. Per the germline V gene, CDR1 is MDHEN and CDR2 is SYDVKM. This CDR3 has 17 residues. CDR3 sequence (DNA): TGTGCCAGCAGCCTTAAAGGGGGTAAAAGGGGGCCTCAGCCCCAGCATTTT. Translation: CASSLKGGKRGPQPQHF. Complete variable domain (other parts from reference TRBV28 and TRBJ1-5): DVKVTQSSRYLVKRTGEKVFLECVQDMDHENMFWYRQDPGLGLRLIYFSYDVKMKEKGDIPEGYSVSREKKERFSLILESASTNQTSMYLCASSLKGGKRGPQPQHFGDGTRLSIL.

This chain joins TRBV19 and TRBJ2-7; tentative D call: TRBD1 (6 bases). The ends were cut back, 5 bases at V and 5 bases at J, with 13 bases in the middle. CDR1 is LNHDA, CDR2 SQIVND, per germline (reference sequence). This CDR3 spans 13 amino acids. CDR3 region: CASSPHRVNEQYF. The DNA for the CDR3 is TGTGCCAGTAGTCCCCACAGGGTAAACGAGCAGTACTTC.